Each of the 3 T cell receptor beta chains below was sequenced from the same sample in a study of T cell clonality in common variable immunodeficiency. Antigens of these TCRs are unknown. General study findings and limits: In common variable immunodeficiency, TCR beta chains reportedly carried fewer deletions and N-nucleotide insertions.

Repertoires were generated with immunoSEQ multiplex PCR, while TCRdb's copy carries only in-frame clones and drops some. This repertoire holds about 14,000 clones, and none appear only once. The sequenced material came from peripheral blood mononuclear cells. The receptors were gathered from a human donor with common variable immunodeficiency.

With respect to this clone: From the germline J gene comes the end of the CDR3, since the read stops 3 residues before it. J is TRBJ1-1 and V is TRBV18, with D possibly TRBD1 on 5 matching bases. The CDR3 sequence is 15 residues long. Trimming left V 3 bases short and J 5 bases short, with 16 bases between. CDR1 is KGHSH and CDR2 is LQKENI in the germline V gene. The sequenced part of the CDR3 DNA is TGTGCCAGCTCACCCTCAGGAGCAGGGTGGACTGAA. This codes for CASSPSGAGWTE. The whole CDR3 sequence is CASSPSGAGWTEAFF.

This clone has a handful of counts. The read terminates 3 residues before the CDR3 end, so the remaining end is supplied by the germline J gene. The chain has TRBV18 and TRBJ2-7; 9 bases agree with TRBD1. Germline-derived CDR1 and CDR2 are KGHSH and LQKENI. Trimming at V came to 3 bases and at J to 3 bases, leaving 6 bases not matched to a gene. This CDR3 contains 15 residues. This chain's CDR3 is CASSPQQGAGYEQYF. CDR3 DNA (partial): TGTGCCAGCTCACCCCAACAGGGGGCGGGCTACGAG.

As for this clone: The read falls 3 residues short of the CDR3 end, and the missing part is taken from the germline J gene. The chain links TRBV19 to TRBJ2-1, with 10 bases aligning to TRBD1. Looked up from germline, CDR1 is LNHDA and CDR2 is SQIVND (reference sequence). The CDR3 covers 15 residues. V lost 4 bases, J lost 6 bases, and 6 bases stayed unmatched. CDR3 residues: CASSTGQGDANEQFF. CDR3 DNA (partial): TGTGCCAGTAGTACAGGACAGGGGGACGCCAATGAG. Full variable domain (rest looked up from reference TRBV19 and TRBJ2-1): DGGITQSPKYLFRKEGQNVTLSCEQNLNHDAMYWYRQDPGQGLRLIYYSQIVNDFQKGDIAEGYSVSREKKESFPLTVTSAQKNPTAFYLCASSTGQGDANEQFFGPGTRLTVL.